This T cell receptor (beta chain) was observed in a study of T cells expressing NK-cell markers (dated by TCRdb to 2019 to 2021). Concerning the study at large: TCR beta-chain repertoires were profiled in sorted CD3+CD56+NKG2C+, CD3+CD56+NKG2C- and CD3+CD56-NKG2C+ T-cell subsets from roughly eight donors. Seven of the eight sequenced donors were HCMV-seropositive and one was HCMV-seronegative. Sequencing of the libraries produced 2 x 150 bp reads on Illumina HiSeq 2000/2500, MiSeq or NextSeq. Randomly selected healthy volunteers, three men and five women, were used as the eight sequenced donors. The full study reports these points: Those dominant clonotypes were again the most abundant among CD3+CD56-NKG2C+ cells in a handful of donors, at about 25-60.1%. For six donors, the dominant CD3+CD56+NKG2C+ clonotypes were among the top 10 CD8+ clonotypes and accounted for roughly 1.0-7.5% of CD8+ T cells. Whether the expanded NKG2C-expressing T cell clones were specific for HCMV antigens was left unclear.

Counted from cysteine to phenylalanine, this CDR3 has 16 amino acids. No nucleotide data were recorded. CDR1 and CDR2, per the germline V gene, are MGHRA and YSYEKL. This sample was sequenced with an Illumina HiSeq 2000. 5'RACE template switching, by which a universal primer site and unique molecular identifiers were added, was used to make TCR beta cDNA libraries. Priming for cDNA synthesis came from the TCR beta constant segment, and two successive PCR amplification steps followed. The authors processed their data as follows. MIGEC was used to demultiplex reads and group reads by UMI, and MiTCR was used to assemble and quantify clonotypes. To remove erroneous sequences, TCR cDNA sequences were retained only when supported by two or more reads. Downstream repertoire analysis used the tcR package, and clonotypes were matched across fractions by CDR3 nucleotide sequence plus V segment. VDJmatch was used to annotate antigen specificity against VDJdb, with one amino acid substitution in CDR3 allowed. Following TCRdb reprocessing, every CDR3 protein sequence forms one entry, and DNA is not provided. The V and J calls and clone size are TCRdb's, not the authors'. The sample table holds hundreds of thousands of distinct CDR3 sequences. The top ten hold around 3.3% of the sample.

HCMV-specific IgG was detected in serum with a commercial ELISA kit to determine HCMV serostatus. Peripheral blood mononuclear cells were isolated from blood by Ficoll density gradient centrifugation. About this clonotype itself: There is no known antigen for this receptor.

The source of this sequence is a man between 18 and 35 years old in good health. Donor details come from another sample of the same person, matched by shared clones. The V and J segments used are TRBV4-1 and TRBJ2-3; TCRdb lists TRBD1, though no DNA is available to test this call. The sequenced sample was blood T cells: a sorted CD56 or NKG2C T cell subset, CD4+ or CD8+ T cells, or bulk PBMC T cells (not recorded which). The CDR3 amino acid sequence is: CASSRLPAVSTDTQYF.